These 5 T cell receptor beta chains originate from one sample sequenced in a study of blood T cell repertoires in COVID-19. Only in-frame clones appear in the TCRdb table, and some are missing; sequencing was by immunoSEQ multiplex PCR. There are 20,000 to 25,000 clones in the sample; more than 85% occur only once, and about 2.9% lies in the top ten. Sequencing was performed on peripheral blood. These receptors all stem from a woman in her 70s with active COVID-19.

The chain combines TRBV24-1 with TRBJ2-1; D call uncertain. Germline V lookup: CDR1 KGHDR, CDR2 SFDVKD. V was trimmed by 3 bases and J by 6 bases, leaving 2 bases between them. The CDR3 has 11 amino acids. CDR3 loop: CATSDLNEQFF. The CDR3 DNA reads TGTGCCACCAGTGATCTCAATGAGCAGTTCTTC.

V gene TRBV21-1 combines with J gene TRBJ1-1; the table's D call, TRBD1, was not checked against the DNA. TRBV21-1 is flagged as a pseudogene. The CDR3 is 15 amino acids. Here the CDR3 reads CASSKKRTGGTEAFF. The CDR3 nucleotides are TGTGCCAGCAGCAAAAAGAGGACAGGAGGCACTGAAGCTTTCTTT.

This clone was seen a single time. The gene calls are TRBV18 and TRBJ2-7; 8 bases line up with TRBD1. Germline lookup yields CDR1 KGHSH and CDR2 LQKENI. The V and J ends lost 5 bases and 6 bases, in that order; junction bases with no gene match: 6. CDR3 length equals 13 residues. The CDR3 DNA sequence: TGTGCCAGCTCAACAAAAACAGGGGGCGAGCAGTACTTC. Translating it yields CASSTKTGGEQYF. Based on the CDR3 plus reference TRBV18 and TRBJ2-7, the full variable domain is NAGVMQNPRHLVRRRGQEARLRCSPMKGHSHVYWYRQLPEEGLKFMVYLQKENIIDESGMPKERFSAEFPKEGPSILRIQQVVRGDSAAYFCASSTKTGGEQYFGPGTRLTVT.

The CDR3 sequence is CASSLGHRSPETQYF. DNA for the CDR3: TGTGCCAGCAGCTTGGGACACCGATCCCCAGAGACCCAGTACTTC. The chain recombines TRBV5-4 with TRBJ2-5; D is uncertain. The V gene lost 0 bases and the J gene lost 4 bases, with 13 bases spanning the gap. Germline V CDR1 and CDR2: SGHNT, YYREEE (reference sequence). The CDR3 sequence is 15 residues long.

The rearrangement uses TRBV7-9 and TRBJ2-3, with D possibly matching TRBD2 (5 bases). V gave up 2 bases and J gave up 3 bases, with 9 bases separating them. The CDR3 runs 14 residues. Germline assignment: CDR1 SEHNR and CDR2 FQNEAQ (reference sequence). Here the CDR3 DNA reads TGTGCCAGCAGCTTAATGTGGAGGACAGATACGCAGTATTTT. It encodes CASSLMWRTDTQYF.